These 32 T cell receptor beta chains were sequenced from one sample in a study of post-analysis software for immune sequencing data. Each TCR beta cDNA library carried unique molecular identifiers. TCRdb fed the PCR reads into MiXCR, producing one record per CDR3 protein. Of about 150,000 distinct CDR3 sequences listed, around 30% are singletons. Study-level results: TRBV5-6, TRBV5-1 and TRBV20-1 were among roughly 5 TRBV segments more frequent in patients than controls.

What these receptors recognize is not known. Sequencing used blood. These receptors were obtained from a girl aged 10 to 17 with multiple sclerosis.

This clonotype has a count of ten or more. V and J are TRBV20-1 and TRBJ2-3; weak D call: TRBD2 (5 bases). Looked up from germline, CDR1 is DFQATT and CDR2 is SNEGSKA (reference sequence). The CDR3 spans 15 residues. V shed 0 bases and J shed 1 base, with 11 bases lying between them. As DNA, the CDR3 is TGCAGTGCTAGAGATGGGCTAGCCGGCACAGATACGCAGTATTTT. It encodes CSARDGLAGTDTQYF.

V usage is TRBV5-1 and J usage is TRBJ2-7, with a weak D call TRBD2 (5 bases). The closer fit of TRBJ2-5 to the DNA end suggests the J call may be wrong. Germline V lookup: CDR1 SGHRS, CDR2 YFSETQ. This CDR3 is 14 amino acids long. CDR3 in amino acids: CASSHGLIQETQYF. As DNA, the CDR3 is TGCGCCAGCAGCCACGGACTGATCCAAGAGACCCAGTACTTC.

Regarding this clonotype: No conserved phenylalanine or tryptophan is present at the end of the CDR3, so a read error is the likely explanation. The rearrangement uses TRBV5-1 and TRBJ2-7; maybe TRBD2 (6 bases). V gave up 3 bases and J gave up 6 bases, with 16 bases separating them. Germline assignment: CDR1 SGHRS and CDR2 YFSETQ. The CDR3 has 14 amino acids. CDR3 in DNA: TGCGCCAGCAGCTCTGGGACTCAGGGTGGCGAGCAGTACTAC. Its translation: CASSSGTQGGEQYY.

This clonotype was observed a handful of times. The chain has TRBV7-9 and TRBJ2-1; D remains unclear. The CDR3 extends over 13 amino acids. The V end lost 2 bases, the J end lost 4 bases, and 6 bases lay between the germline ends. Per germline, CDR1 SEHNR and CDR2 FQNEAQ (reference sequence). This chain's CDR3 is CASSLLGYNEQFF. In DNA form, the CDR3 reads TGTGCCAGCAGCTTACTGGGGTACAATGAGCAGTTCTTC.

This clonotype was picked up many times. This chain joins TRBV15 and TRBJ2-1; TRBD2 aligns across 9 bases. V shed 0 bases and J 5 bases; nucleotides not matched to a gene: 17. Germline loops: CDR1 LNHNV, CDR2 YYDKDF (reference sequence). This CDR3 has 20 amino acids. The CDR3 reads CATSREGGRALEWTNNEQFF. CDR3 bases: TGTGCCACCAGCAGAGAGGGCGGGAGGGCTTTGGAGTGGACGAACAATGAGCAGTTCTTC.

The genes are TRBV6-1 and TRBJ1-6, with D possibly matching TRBD1 (6 bases). Germline-derived CDR1 and CDR2 are MNHNS and SASEGT. This CDR3 has 17 residues. V dropped 1 base and J dropped 1 base, with 11 bases sitting between them. CDR3 amino acids: CASSEVGGRSYNSPLHF. The CDR3 DNA follows: TGTGCCAGCAGTGAAGTAGGGGGGAGGTCCTATAATTCACCCCTCCACTTT.

The chain recombines TRBV20-1 with TRBJ2-1; perhaps TRBD2 as D (6 bases). Trimming took off 2 bases at V and 8 bases at J, with 13 bases between the two ends. In germline, CDR1 is DFQATT, CDR2 SNEGSKA (reference sequence). The CDR3 contains 13 residues. Here the CDR3 reads CSARPGVGDEQFF. The CDR3 bases are TGCAGTGCTAGACCGGGAGTTGGGGATGAGCAGTTCTTC.

In its sample, this clonotype was seen a few times. The chain joins TRBV14 to TRBJ2-6, with 12 bases that match TRBD1. Germline-derived CDR1 and CDR2 are SGHDN and FVKESK. Trimming removed 4 bases from V and 3 bases from J; junction bases left unmatched: 4. CDR3 length: 17 amino acids. The CDR3 nucleotides are TGTGCCAGCAGCCCGGGACAGGGGGCTGTTGGGGCCAACGTCCTGACTTTC. This sequence encodes CASSPGQGAVGANVLTF.

The chain employs TRBV2 and TRBJ2-5; D might be TRBD1 (5 bases). Per germline, CDR1 SNHLY and CDR2 FYNNEI. The CDR3 consists of 14 residues. The V end was cut by 11 bases, the J end by 11 bases, with 27 bases between. The CDR3 protein is CAVQLDSAPIGQYF. DNA for the CDR3: TGTGCCGTCCAATTAGACAGTGCCCCTATTGGGCAGTACTTC.

Turning to this clonotype: This may arise from a read error, as a much more abundant clone is one base away. V and J are TRBV9 and TRBJ2-1, with 8 bases matching TRBD2. The J call may be incorrect, as the DNA end agrees better with TRBJ2-7. The CDR3 has 17 residues. CDR1 and CDR2 (germline): SGDLS, YYNGEE. CDR3 sequence (DNA): TGTGCCAGCAGCGTAGCTCGGAGCGGGAGCTCCTACAATGAGCAGTACTTC. Its translation: CASSVARSGSSYNEQYF.

This clonotype was counted many times. The chain combines TRBV5-1 with TRBJ1-2; D is undetermined. The CDR3 is made up of 15 amino acids. Looked up from germline, CDR1 is SGHRS and CDR2 is YFSETQ. V dropped 0 bases and J dropped 0 bases, with 9 bases sitting between them. The CDR3 DNA follows: TGCGCCAGCAGCTTGGCAGGCGAGACTAACTATGGCTACACCTTC. Its translation: CASSLAGETNYGYTF.

For this clonotype: This may come from a read error, since a much larger clone is one base off. The V call is TRBV20-1, the J call TRBJ2-1; 8 bases are shared with TRBD2. The CDR3 contains 18 residues. The germline V gene encodes CDR1 DFQATT and CDR2 SNEGSKA (reference sequence). The DNA of the CDR3 is TGCAGTACTAGATTCCGCGAGCGGGAGTGGGCCACCTACAATGAGCAGTTCTTC. Translated, it gives CSTRFREREWATYNEQFF.

The rearrangement links TRBV12-3 or TRBV12-4 to TRBJ2-1, with D perhaps TRBD2 (5 bases). Trimming removed 5 bases at V and 4 bases at J, with 27 bases between. The CDR3 has 19 amino acids. Written as DNA, the CDR3 is TGTGCCAGCAGTCCCCTCCGGCTAGCCCCCAGGTTTCTTTACAATGAGCAGTTCTTC. This encodes CASSPLRLAPRFLYNEQFF.

This clonotype was seen more than once but under ten times. V is TRBV28 and J is TRBJ1-2, with unresolved D. This CDR3 is built from 14 residues. In germline, CDR1 is MDHEN, CDR2 SYDVKM. V was trimmed by 6 bases and J by 4 bases, leaving 15 bases between them. The CDR3, as DNA: TGTGCCAGCAGCGGACTCCCGGGCGGCTATGGCTACACCTTC. It translates to CASSGLPGGYGYTF.

The chain recombines TRBV27 with TRBJ2-7, with 9 bases fitting TRBD2. V lost 5 bases to trimming and J lost 1 base; unmatched junction nucleotides: 12. This CDR3 comprises 17 residues. In germline, CDR1 is MNHEY, CDR2 SMNVEV (reference sequence). CDR3: CASSPLRRLAGSYEQYF. DNA for the CDR3: TGTGCCAGCAGTCCCTTGCGCAGGCTAGCGGGATCCTACGAGCAGTACTTC.

V usage is TRBV7-9 and J usage is TRBJ2-5; D ambiguous. Germline loops: CDR1 SEHNR, CDR2 FQNEAQ (reference sequence). The V end lost 5 bases, the J end lost 3 bases, and 7 bases lay between the germline ends. There are 12 residues in the CDR3. The CDR3 protein is CASSRVEETQYF. The CDR3 bases are TGTGCCAGCAGCCGAGTAGAAGAGACCCAGTACTTC. Full variable domain (remainder filled in from reference TRBV7-9 and TRBJ2-5): DTGVSQNPRHKITKRGQNVTFRCDPISEHNRLYWYRQTLGQGPEFLTYFQNEAQLEKSRLLSDRFSAERPKGSFSTLEIQRTEQGDSAMYLCASSRVEETQYFGPGTRLLVL.

The V gene is TRBV3-1, the J gene TRBJ2-3, with a possible D match to TRBD2 (5 bases). With 0 bases removed from V and 6 bases from J, the gap between germline ends came to 13 bases. Per germline, CDR1 LGHDT and CDR2 YNNKEL (reference sequence). This CDR3 has 15 amino acids. The CDR3 is CASSQDGSMYDTQYF. The CDR3 nucleotides read TGTGCCAGCAGCCAAGATGGGAGCATGTATGATACGCAGTATTTT.

The V gene is TRBV3-1, the J gene TRBJ1-3; D unclear. With 0 bases removed from V and 0 bases from J, the gap between germline ends came to 18 bases. Germline V gives CDR1 LGHDT, CDR2 YNNKEL (reference sequence). The CDR3 sequence is 19 residues long. Here the CDR3 DNA reads TGTGCCAGCAGCCAAGATCCTGTGCCCTCATCCAGCTCTGGAAACACCATATATTTT. Amino acid sequence: CASSQDPVPSSSSGNTIYF.

This clonotype was picked up many times. V is TRBV3-1 and J is TRBJ2-7; D not certain. The CDR3 extends over 16 amino acids. Germline V CDR1 and CDR2: LGHDT, YNNKEL (reference sequence). V gave up 2 bases and J gave up 3 bases, with 17 bases separating them. In nucleotides, the CDR3 is TGTGCCAGCAGCCAACCAGGACCCCCGGTGAACTACGAGCAGTACTTC. Translating gives CASSQPGPPVNYEQYF.

Worth noting for this clonotype: A much larger clone differs from this one at a single base, so this may be a read error. The gene calls are TRBV11-1 and TRBJ2-1; 12 nucleotides match TRBD2. This CDR3 is built from 15 residues. V shed 4 bases and J 5 bases; nucleotides not matched to a gene: 3. The germline CDR1 and CDR2 sequences are SGHAT and FQDESV (reference sequence). CDR3 sequence reads: CASSSLAGGHNEQFF. CDR3 nucleotides: TGTGCCAGCAGCTCCCTAGCGGGAGGGCACAATGAGCAGTTCTTC.

The chain carries TRBV5-1 and TRBJ1-6, with 7 bases aligning to TRBD1. After removal of 2 bases from V and 9 bases from J, the junction contained 11 bases not matched to a gene. CDR1 and CDR2 (germline): SGHRS, YFSETQ. This CDR3 has 16 residues. CDR3 coding DNA: TGCGCCAGCAGCTTAGCACCACAGGGGTTCGCTTCACCCCTCCACTTT. It is translated as CASSLAPQGFASPLHF.

This clonotype was observed at least ten times. This chain uses TRBV12-3 or TRBV12-4 with TRBJ2-1, with 9 bases aligning to TRBD2. Unmatched junction bases numbered 12, after V lost 6 bases and J lost 6 bases. The CDR3 loop spans 16 amino acids. In DNA form, the CDR3 reads TGTGCCAGCAGCACCCCCAGGGGCGGGAGGGCCAATGAGCAGTTCTTC. Encoded protein: CASSTPRGGRANEQFF.

The chain carries TRBV10-3 and TRBJ1-1, with D perhaps TRBD1 (5 bases). Germline V gene data show CDR1 as ENHRY and CDR2 as SYGVKD. This CDR3 has 13 residues. Deletions cut 11 bases from V and 1 base from J, with 14 bases between. The CDR3 DNA reads TGTGCCGCGGGACCGGGAGCGAACACTGAAGCTTTCTTT. Residues: CAAGPGANTEAFF.

The sample holds many counts of this clonotype. The chain links TRBV20-1 to TRBJ2-7; 10 positions agree with TRBD2. The CDR3 is 19 residues long. Trimming at V came to 1 base and at J to 3 bases, leaving 18 bases not matched to a gene. Germline lookup yields CDR1 DFQATT and CDR2 SNEGSKA (reference sequence). The CDR3 region is CSARVAASGSVRNYYEQYF. CDR3 in DNA: TGCAGTGCTAGAGTAGCGGCTAGCGGGAGCGTAAGGAATTACTACGAGCAGTACTTC.

Details on this clonotype: A read error may produce the germline difference seen at one junction end. The chain is built from TRBV7-9 and TRBJ2-4; D uncertain. The J call may not be correct, given that the DNA end is closer to TRBJ2-7. The germline CDR1 and CDR2 sequences are SEHNR and FQNEAQ (reference sequence). CDR3 length: 11 amino acids. The CDR3: CSSSFLNEQYF. In DNA, the CDR3 is TGTTCCAGCAGCTTTCTCAACGAGCAGTACTTC.

This chain links TRBV4-1 with TRBJ2-1; D gene ambiguous. The CDR3 loop spans 13 amino acids. In germline, CDR1 is MGHRA, CDR2 YSYEKL. V was clipped by 3 bases and J by 3 bases, with 6 bases between them. CDR3: CASSQNIYNEQFF. CDR3 in DNA: TGCGCCAGCAGCCAGAACATCTACAATGAGCAGTTCTTC.

As concerns this clonotype: Since a much larger clone is just one base distant, this may be a read error. A read error is likely, as this CDR3 ends without the conserved phenylalanine or tryptophan. The CDR3 sequence: CAIRSGTVGEQFV. The CDR3 coding sequence is TGTGCCATCAGATCCGGGACAGTCGGCGAGCAGTTCGTC. The V gene is TRBV10-3, the J gene TRBJ2-1; 7 nucleotides match TRBD1. With V trimmed by 6 bases and J by 10 bases, 9 bases remained unmatched. This CDR3 contains 13 residues. CDR1 and CDR2 (germline): ENHRY, SYGVKD.

The CDR3, as DNA: TGTGCCAGCCTCAACGCGAACACCGGGGAGCTGTTTTTT. Encoded protein: CASLNANTGELFF. The chain is built from TRBV28 and TRBJ2-2; no definite D call. This CDR3 is built from 13 residues. V was trimmed by 8 bases and J by 0 bases, leaving 7 bases between them. In germline, CDR1 is MDHEN, CDR2 SYDVKM.

At least ten counts were recorded for this clonotype. The rearrangement joins TRBV6-5 to TRBJ2-7, with 8 bases that match TRBD1. The CDR3 is 16 amino acids. Trimming at V came to 1 base and at J to 5 bases, leaving 10 bases not matched to a gene. Germline V CDR1 and CDR2: MNHEY, SVGAGI. CDR3 sequence reads: CASSYWASGQGHEQYF. The CDR3 DNA is TGTGCCAGCAGTTACTGGGCCAGCGGACAGGGCCACGAGCAGTACTTC.

Comment on this clonotype: It may be a read error: a sequence one base away is much more abundant. The chain carries TRBV12-3 or TRBV12-4 and TRBJ2-7; D unresolved. CDR3 length equals 13 residues. Trimming stripped 0 bases from V and 3 bases from J, with 6 bases between. The CDR3 coding sequence is TGTGCCAGCAGTTTAGCGACATACTACGAGCAGTACTTC. Its protein product is CASSLATYYEQYF.

Points on this clonotype: Being one base from a much bigger clone, this may be a read error. The rearrangement joins TRBV7-9 to TRBJ2-1, with D perhaps assigned TRBD1 or TRBD2 (6 bases each). The germline V gene encodes CDR1 SEHNR and CDR2 FQNEAQ (reference sequence). The CDR3 is made up of 14 amino acids. The CDR3, as DNA: TGTGCCAGCAGCTTATGGGACGGGGGCGATGAGCGGTTCTTC. It encodes CASSLWDGGDERFF.

The J gene is TRBJ1-1, the V gene TRBV12-3 or TRBV12-4, with unresolved D. The CDR3 sequence is 16 residues long. Trimming removed 1 base from V and 4 bases from J, with 16 bases in between. The chain's CDR3 is CASSLGPEVMGTEAFF. The CDR3 bases are TGTGCCAGCAGTTTAGGGCCGGAGGTAATGGGCACTGAAGCTTTCTTT.